The TCR beta chain under discussion was sequenced for a study of blood T cell repertoires in COVID-19. Germline V gene data show CDR1 as MNHEY and CDR2 as SVGEGT. V dropped 4 bases and J dropped 6 bases, with 13 bases sitting between them. The CDR3 consists of 13 residues. Method: immunoSEQ multiplex PCR; TCRdb's copy keeps in-frame clones and lacks some. The sample yields about 51,000 clones, more than 70% seen once. This chain uses TRBV6-2 or TRBV6-3 with TRBJ2-7; weak D call: TRBD1 (6 bases). Sample: peripheral blood. This TCR derives from an elderly man with active COVID-19. The CDR3 nucleotides are TGTGCCAGCAGTTTCGACAGGTCGGCCGAGCAGTACTTC. Its translation: CASSFDRSAEQYF.